Sequencing of this T cell receptor beta chain was carried out in a study of spatial heterogeneity in lung cancer. Within the sample, this clonotype is medium-sized. TCRdb re-called the 5' RACE reads with MiXCR, one entry per CDR3 protein. Seen here are fewer than 9,000 distinct CDR3 sequences, 7.8% observed once, and the top ten hold roughly 27%. Trimming stripped 3 bases from V and 4 bases from J, with 9 bases between. Germline V CDR1 and CDR2: SEHNR, FQNEAQ (reference sequence). The CDR3 sequence is 13 residues long. Regarding time point: sample taken at primary tumor resection. Material for sequencing was whole RNA from tumor, nontumor lung or frozen PBMC, left unsorted.

The material was PBMCs, obtained at surgery. The rearrangement uses TRBV7-9 and TRBJ1-1, with D perhaps matching TRBD1 (5 bases). This sequence originates from a female donor with early-stage non-small cell lung cancer. This chain's CDR3 is CASSFGGSTEAFF. The DNA of the CDR3 is TGTGCCAGCAGCTTCGGGGGTAGCACTGAAGCTTTCTTT.